A single sample gave rise to the 21 T cell receptor beta chains below, sequenced in a study of T cells in Graves' hyperthyroidism and ophthalmopathy. Researchers amplified the TCR beta CDR3 regions from RNA transcripts. An initial round of RT-PCR targeting the TCR CDR3 relied on the HTBI primer set. Via MiXCR, TCRdb re-called the multiplex PCR reads, giving one row per CDR3 protein. Of about 560,000 distinct CDR3 sequences detected, about 14% appear once; the ten largest clones hold approximately 14%. The sample comprised blood. The receptors stem from a woman in her thirties or forties with Graves' hyperthyroidism.

This clonotype was detected ten times or more. The chain has TRBV4-1 and TRBJ2-6; weak D call: TRBD1 (6 bases). The CDR3 covers 16 residues. V gave up 0 bases and J gave up 2 bases, with 8 bases separating them. Germline CDR1 is MGHRA and CDR2 is YSYEKL. The CDR3 nucleotides are TGCGCCAGCAGCCAAGATCCAGGGGCTGGGGCCAACGTCCTGACTTTC. Its protein product is CASSQDPGAGANVLTF.

The table lists this clonotype with many counts. This chain links TRBV6-2 or TRBV6-3 with TRBJ2-1, with D possibly matching TRBD2 (6 bases). Trimming took off 0 bases at V and 2 bases at J, with 14 bases between the two ends. The germline CDR1 and CDR2 sequences are MNHEY and SVGEGT. CDR3 length equals 17 residues. CDR3 in amino acids: CASSYSRRREPYNEQFF. The CDR3 DNA reads TGTGCCAGCAGTTACTCGAGAAGGCGGGAACCCTACAATGAGCAGTTCTTC.

This clonotype was counted at least ten times. This chain connects TRBV18 to TRBJ1-1, with 8 positions matching TRBD1. V dropped 6 bases and J dropped 5; count of bases not matched to a gene: 8. Germline V gene lookup returns CDR1 KGHSH and CDR2 LQKENI. CDR3 size: 14 residues. The CDR3 loop reads CASSPVDRGTEAFF. The CDR3 bases are TGTGCCAGCTCCCCAGTTGACAGGGGAACTGAAGCTTTCTTT.

The J gene is TRBJ1-3, the V gene TRBV12-3 or TRBV12-4; TRBD1 might be the D (5 bases). CDR3 size: 14 residues. V was trimmed by 5 bases and J by 4 bases, leaving 12 bases between them. CDR3 loop: CASSTGGFGNTIYF. In DNA form, the CDR3 reads TGTGCCAGCAGTACCGGGGGATTCGGAAACACCATATATTTT.

This clonotype was recorded many times. This rearrangement joins TRBV7-2 to TRBJ2-5, with D possibly being TRBD1 or TRBD2 (5 bases each). CDR3 length: 13 amino acids. The V gene's germline CDR1 is SGHTA and CDR2 FQGNSA. Trimming shortened V by 6 bases and J by 5 bases, and 13 bases separated the two germline ends. The CDR3 DNA reads as TGTGCCAGCAGTTTGGGACCTGGTGAGACCCAGTACTTC. It encodes CASSLGPGETQYF.

The table lists this clonotype with many counts. The gene calls are TRBV18 and TRBJ2-1, with TRBD2 identical over 9 bases. The CDR3 totals 16 residues. Trimming removed 0 bases from V and 3 bases from J; junction bases left unmatched: 3. Germline values: CDR1 KGHSH, CDR2 LQKENI. The CDR3 spells CASSPPLAGYYNEQFF. In DNA, the CDR3 is TGTGCCAGCTCACCACCTCTAGCGGGGTACTACAATGAGCAGTTCTTC.

V and J are TRBV29-1 and TRBJ2-3; a weak D match, TRBD2 (6 bases). Deletions cut 5 bases from V and 2 bases from J, with 14 bases between. Germline V gives CDR1 SQVTM, CDR2 ANQGSEA. The CDR3 has 14 amino acids. The CDR3 loop reads CSVLPSAYTDTQYF. The CDR3 DNA reads TGCAGCGTTCTCCCTAGCGCCTACACAGATACGCAGTATTTT.

Ten or more counts support this clonotype. The chain is built from TRBV7-2 and TRBJ2-7; D might be TRBD1 (6 bases). CDR3 length equals 14 residues. Germline V gene lookup returns CDR1 SGHTA and CDR2 FQGNSA. Deletions cut 8 bases from V and 2 bases from J, with 16 bases between. The CDR3 sequence: CASRRPQGTYEQYF. For the CDR3, the DNA is TGTGCCAGCCGTAGGCCACAGGGAACCTACGAGCAGTACTTC.

This chain connects TRBV5-1 to TRBJ1-2; D call uncertain. Looked up from germline, CDR1 is SGHRS and CDR2 is YFSETQ. Deletions cut 0 bases from V and 5 bases from J, with 8 bases between. The CDR3 contains 13 residues. The CDR3 is CASSLDNSYGYTF. CDR3 DNA: TGCGCCAGCAGCTTGGATAACAGTTATGGCTACACCTTC.

This clonotype was seen at least ten times. The chain employs TRBV6-5 and TRBJ2-2, with TRBD1 matching 7 bases. This CDR3 region has 16 residues. J was trimmed by 5 bases and V by 0 bases; bases with no gene match: 6. CDR1 is MNHEY, CDR2 SVGAGI, per germline. Here the CDR3 reads CASSYSSGGYTGELFF. The DNA of the CDR3 is TGTGCCAGCAGTTACTCGTCAGGGGGTTATACCGGGGAGCTGTTTTTT.

This clonotype was seen at least ten times. V gene TRBV20-1 combines with J gene TRBJ2-3; no firm D call. V gave up 5 bases and J gave up 2 bases, with 17 bases separating them. The germline V gene encodes CDR1 DFQATT and CDR2 SNEGSKA (reference sequence). This CDR3 is built from 15 residues. CDR3 sequence: CSAYATGLHTDTQYF. The CDR3 DNA reads TGCAGTGCTTATGCGACGGGTCTACACACAGATACGCAGTATTTT.

The sample holds a few counts of this clonotype. The chain joins TRBV12-3 or TRBV12-4 to TRBJ1-5; D not certain. The V end lost 3 bases, the J end lost 3 bases, and 6 bases lay between the germline ends. The CDR3 extends over 13 amino acids. CDR3 DNA sequence: TGTGCCAGCAGTTTTCAAAACAATCAGCCCCAGCATTTT. This sequence encodes CASSFQNNQPQHF.

This clonotype was picked up many times. The chain recombines TRBV7-3 with TRBJ2-2; 11 bases agree with TRBD2. V trimming: 8 bases; J trimming: 5 bases; junction bases outside the gene matches: 1. This CDR3 contains 13 residues. Germline V gene data show CDR1 as SGHTA and CDR2 as FQGTGA. The CDR3 spells CASRTSGTGELFF. The CDR3 DNA follows: TGTGCCAGCCGGACTAGCGGGACCGGGGAGCTGTTTTTT.

V and J are TRBV20-1 and TRBJ2-5; 11 bases are shared with TRBD2. CDR1 is DFQATT and CDR2 is SNEGSKA in the germline V gene (reference sequence). The trim removed 4 bases at V and 3 bases at J, leaving 4 bases unmatched. The CDR3 contains 14 residues. In DNA form, the CDR3 reads TGCAGTGCTATTAAGACTAGCGGGAAAGAGACCCAGTACTTC. Translation: CSAIKTSGKETQYF.

Of note for this clonotype: The conserved phenylalanine or tryptophan is not found at the CDR3 terminus, so this likely reflects a read error. This chain uses TRBV9 with TRBJ2-7, with 14 bases aligning to TRBD2. CDR1 and CDR2 (germline): SGDLS, YYNGEE. CDR3 size: 14 residues. With V trimmed by 8 bases and J by 7 bases, 8 bases remained unmatched. The CDR3 sequence is CASKGTSGSREQYL. The CDR3 DNA reads as TGTGCCAGTAAGGGGACTAGCGGGAGTAGAGAGCAGTACCTC.

This clonotype was seen ten or more times. CDR3 region: CASSLNGYNEQFF. The CDR3 DNA follows: TGTGCCAGCAGTTTAAACGGATACAATGAGCAGTTCTTC. The V and J genes are TRBV28 and TRBJ2-1, with D uncertain. Germline assignment: CDR1 MDHEN and CDR2 SYDVKM. This CDR3 spans 13 amino acids. Trimming removed 2 bases at V and 4 bases at J, with 6 bases between.

Ten or more counts support this clonotype. This chain links TRBV3-1 with TRBJ1-6; no definite D call. V lost 8 bases and J lost 7, with 12 bases in between. The CDR3 has 13 amino acids. Germline V gene data show CDR1 as LGHDT and CDR2 as YNNKEL (reference sequence). For the CDR3, the DNA is TGTGCCAGCTCAGGTGATCTGAATTCACCCCTCCACTTT. Translation gives CASSGDLNSPLHF. Full variable domain (rest looked up from reference TRBV3-1 and TRBJ1-6): DTAVSQTPKYLVTQMGNDKSIKCEQNLGHDTMYWYKQDSKKFLKIMFSYNNKELIINETVPNRFSPKSPDKAHLNLHINSLELGDSAVYFCASSGDLNSPLHFGNGTRLTVT.

The sample holds many counts of this clonotype. This chain connects TRBV27 to TRBJ1-2; 7 nucleotides align to TRBD1. The CDR3 spans 14 residues. In germline, CDR1 is MNHEY, CDR2 SMNVEV (reference sequence). After removal of 6 bases from V and 1 base from J, the junction contained 5 bases not matched to a gene. Here the CDR3 DNA reads TGTGCCAGCAGCCCCGACAGGGTTAACTATGGCTACACCTTC. Its translation: CASSPDRVNYGYTF.

This clonotype was detected ten times or more. The gene calls are TRBV6-1 and TRBJ1-5; 8 nucleotides align to TRBD1. The germline CDR1 and CDR2 sequences are MNHNS and SASEGT. The CDR3 contains 17 residues. V shed 7 bases, J shed 2 bases, and the junction held 13 bases outside the gene matches. The CDR3 DNA sequence: TGTGCCAGCACGGGTAGGGGCGACAGGGGTCGCAATCAGCCCCAGCATTTT. Amino acids: CASTGRGDRGRNQPQHF.

The table lists this clonotype with a few counts. CDR3 loop: CASSLLQGTSSGANVLTF. In DNA form, the CDR3 reads TGTGCCAGCAGTTTGTTGCAGGGAACTAGCTCTGGGGCCAACGTCCTGACTTTC. V gene TRBV27 combines with J gene TRBJ2-6, with D perhaps assigned TRBD1 or TRBD2 (5 bases each). The CDR3 has 18 amino acids. V lost 3 bases and J 0 bases, leaving 15 bases between the germline ends. Germline CDR1 is MNHEY and CDR2 is SMNVEV (reference sequence).

The sample holds many counts of this clonotype. V is TRBV20-1 and J is TRBJ2-5; 10 nucleotides line up with TRBD2. The CDR3 is 15 residues long. Germline CDR1 is DFQATT and CDR2 is SNEGSKA (reference sequence). V was clipped by 6 bases and J by 1 base; unmatched bases: 8. The CDR3 here is CSARRTSGSQETQYF. CDR3 DNA sequence: TGCAGTGCCCGAAGGACTAGCGGCTCCCAAGAGACCCAGTACTTC.